The T cell receptor (beta chain) under discussion was sequenced for a study of T cells in Graves' hyperthyroidism and ophthalmopathy. General study results and limits: Classification by a 13 V-J model distinguished ophthalmopathy from stable hyperthyroidism.

Worth noting for this clonotype: What it binds is unknown.

The germline V gene encodes CDR1 SGHNT and CDR2 YYREEE (reference sequence). The CDR3 consists of 15 residues. V dropped 3 bases and J dropped 9; count of bases not matched to a gene: 9. PBMCs were obtained from 7.5 to 10 ml fresh peripheral blood. Amplification of TCR beta CDR3 regions was performed using RNA transcripts as template. Primed by the HTBI set, a first-round RT-PCR was run on the TCR CDR3. MiXCR, run by TCRdb on the multiplex PCR reads, gives a single entry per CDR3 protein. The sample contains hundreds of thousands of distinct CDR3 sequences, about a sixth of which appear only once. The genes are TRBV5-4 and TRBJ2-2, with TRBD1 matching 9 bases. This clonotype was sampled from a woman younger than 30 with Graves' hyperthyroidism. Sequenced material: blood. The CDR3 here is CASSSGTGIPRELFF. CDR3 nucleotide sequence: TGTGCCAGCAGCTCCGGGACAGGGATCCCCCGGGAGCTGTTTTTT.